The rows below give T cell receptor beta chains drawn from one sample of a study of CD8+ T cells in alopecia areata. Measured with immunoSEQ multiplex PCR; TCRdb has only the in-frame clones, and not every one. The table records hundreds of thousands of clones, 58% of them present only once. Sequenced material: CD4+ T cells sorted from blood, taken at week 24, from a patient treated with tofacitinib. These receptors were obtained from a human donor with alopecia areata. Both conserved end residues are part of each CDR3. The order of the fields is V gene, D gene, clone size, J gene, CDR3 protein, CDR3 DNA. D genes are given only for firm matches. Some rows mark clone size as missing; the rest say once, few, many or name a class of expanded clone.

>TRBV29-1|TRBD1|.|TRBJ2-1
CSVEGDRAYNEQFF
TGCAGCGTTGAGGGTGACAGGGCCTACAATGAGCAGTTCTTC
>TRBV5-1|.|few|TRBJ2-7
CASSLGSFGRASYEQYF
TGCGCCAGCAGCTTGGGAAGTTTTGGGCGGGCCTCCTACGAGCAGTACTTC
>TRBV29-1|.|.|TRBJ2-7
CSVEYSYEQYF
TGCAGCGTTGAATACAGCTACGAGCAGTACTTC
>TRBV6-5|.|few|TRBJ2-7
CASSTGEVEQYF
TGTGCCAGCAGTACAGGGGAGGTCGAGCAGTACTTC
>TRBV5-4|TRBD1|few|TRBJ2-6
CASSLGQGPHRSGANVLTF
TGTGCCAGCAGCTTGGGACAGGGGCCTCACCGCTCTGGGGCCAACGTCCTGACTTTC
>TRBV27|TRBD1|.|TRBJ2-2
CASNRGQRAGELFF
TGTGCCAGCAACAGGGGGCAAAGGGCCGGGGAGCTGTTTTTT
>TRBV13|.|.|TRBJ1-4
CASSPQGLGNEKLFF
TGTGCCAGCAGCCCCCAGGGGCTGGGGAATGAAAAACTGTTTTTT
>TRBV6-5|.|few|TRBJ2-2
CASSYSLFTGELFF
TGTGCCAGCAGTTACTCGCTGTTCACCGGGGAGCTGTTTTTT
>TRBV7-8|TRBD1|.|TRBJ1-2
CASSLTGEGYTF
TGTGCCAGCAGCTTGACAGGGGAAGGCTACACCTTC
>TRBV6-5|.|.|TRBJ2-2
CASKTGNTGELFF
TGTGCCAGCAAAACAGGAAACACCGGGGAGCTGTTTTTT
>TRBV5-4|.|.|TRBJ2-3
CASSQPGPSGTDTQYF
TGTGCCAGCAGCCAACCCGGGCCTAGCGGCACAGATACGCAGTATTTT
>TRBV7-9|.|few|TRBJ1-4
CASSKTATNEKLFF
TGTGCCAGCAGCAAAACGGCCACTAATGAAAAACTGTTTTTT
>TRBV5-1|.|.|TRBJ2-5
CASSLAGGEETQYF
TGCGCCAGCAGCTTGGCCGGCGGCGAAGAGACCCAGTACTTC
>TRBV28|TRBD1|.|TRBJ2-7
CASSTIQSRDRGRYEQYF
TGTGCCAGCAGTACTATCCAGTCCCGGGACAGGGGGCGGTACGAGCAGTACTTC
>TRBV7-2|.|many|TRBJ2-3
CASSSLDTQYF
TGTGCCAGCAGCTCCCTGGATACGCAGTATTTT
>TRBV5-1|.|few|TRBJ2-5
CASSGGETQYF
TGCGCCAGCAGCGGCGGGGAGACCCAGTACTTC
>TRBV27|.|.|TRBJ2-7
CASSPNAGGEQYF
TGTGCCAGCAGTCCTAACGCGGGTGGCGAGCAGTACTTC
>TRBV15|.|.|TRBJ2-7
CATSRDEGTYEQYF
TGTGCCACCAGCAGAGATGAGGGAACCTACGAGCAGTACTTC
>TRBV29-1|.|once|TRBJ1-1
CSVAETGSNTEAFF
TGCAGCGTTGCGGAGACAGGCTCGAACACTGAAGCTTTCTTT
>TRBV2|TRBD2|once|TRBJ2-5
CASRVRAGEATQYF
TGTGCCAGCAGAGTCAGAGCGGGGGAGGCGACCCAGTACTTC
>TRBV7-9|.|.|TRBJ1-2
CASSLSGFNYGYTF
TGTGCCAGCAGCCTCTCGGGATTTAACTATGGCTACACCTTC
>TRBV5-1|TRBD2|.|TRBJ2-7
CASSPLAGSPREQYF
TGCGCCAGCAGCCCATTAGCGGGGTCGCCTCGCGAGCAGTACTTC
>TRBV2|.|.|TRBJ1-1
CASSEARGMNTEAFF
TGTGCCAGCAGTGAAGCGAGGGGTATGAACACTGAAGCTTTCTTT
>TRBV30|.|.|TRBJ1-1
CARSSPGTEAFF
TGTGCCCGGAGTTCTCCCGGCACTGAAGCTTTCTTT
>TRBV4-3|.|.|TRBJ1-5
CASSQGWKGQRNQPQHF
TGCGCCAGCAGCCAAGGGTGGAAGGGGCAGCGCAATCAGCCCCAGCATTTT
>TRBV18|.|few|TRBJ1-6
CASSPEKAGTYSPLHF
TGTGCCAGCTCCCCGGAGAAGGCAGGGACTTATTCACCCCTCCACTTT
>TRBV5-6|TRBD1|.|TRBJ1-2
CASSSPTGSDYGYTF
TGTGCCAGCAGCTCACCGACAGGGAGCGACTATGGCTACACCTTC
>TRBV7-2|.|few|TRBJ2-2
CASSLGFGPTSRELFF
TGTGCCAGCAGCCTCGGTTTCGGGCCGACGAGCCGGGAGCTGTTTTTT
>TRBV15|.|.|TRBJ2-3
CATSSEDGWARDTQYF
TGTGCCACCAGCTCAGAGGATGGGTGGGCGAGAGATACGCAGTATTTT
>TRBV5-4|.|.|TRBJ2-3
CASSLRSPPDTQYF
TGTGCCAGCAGCTTGCGGTCCCCCCCAGATACGCAGTATTTT
>TRBV6-1|TRBD1|few|TRBJ2-2
CASREDRAYGRELFF
TGTGCCAGCAGAGAGGACAGGGCCTATGGTAGAGAGCTGTTTTTT
>TRBV5-4|TRBD1|few|TRBJ1-4
CASSSGQGPDRRKLFF
TGTGCCAGCAGCTCCGGACAGGGTCCGGATAGACGAAAACTGTTTTTT
>TRBV5-1|.|.|TRBJ2-4
CASSLGSGGNIQYF
TGCGCCAGCAGCTTGGGAAGCGGTGGAAACATTCAGTACTTC
>TRBV10-3|.|few|TRBJ2-5
CAISERGETQYF
TGTGCCATCAGTGAGAGGGGAGAGACCCAGTACTTC
>TRBV4-2|TRBD2|.|TRBJ2-5
CASSQTSGDRETQYF
TGTGCCAGCAGCCAGACTAGCGGGGATCGGGAGACCCAGTACTTC
>TRBV4-3|.|.|TRBJ1-2
CASSQDATVANYGYTF
TGCGCCAGCAGCCAAGATGCGACCGTAGCTAACTATGGCTACACCTTC
>TRBV25-1|TRBD1|many|TRBJ2-3
CASSEGDRDADTQYF
TGTGCCAGCAGCGAGGGGGACAGGGATGCAGATACGCAGTATTTT
>TRBV6-1|TRBD2|.|TRBJ2-5
CASSPAGEETQYF
TGTGCCAGCAGCCCAGCGGGGGAAGAGACCCAGTACTTC
>TRBV30|.|.|TRBJ1-3
CAWAEISGNTIYF
TGTGCCTGGGCGGAGATCTCTGGAAACACCATATATTTT
>TRBV10-3|.|.|TRBJ2-5
CAISPLVQAETQYF
TGTGCCATCAGCCCTCTTGTGCAGGCAGAGACCCAGTACTTC